This T cell receptor beta chain was identified during a study of T cell responses to AZD1222 COVID-19 vaccine. The sample holds one count of this clone. As yet, its antigen is unknown. The V end was cut by 0 bases, the J end by 4 bases, with 26 bases between. This CDR3 region has 20 residues. Germline V gene sequence: CDR1 SGDLS, CDR2 YYNGEE. Broader study findings: Sampled repertoires all dated from after the peak T cell response.

TCRdb's table, derived via immunoSEQ multiplex PCR, lists solely in-frame clones and lacks some. The repertoire holds approximately 100,000 clones, 91% seen once, with approximately 4.5% in the top ten. V usage is TRBV9 and J usage is TRBJ2-1; the D gene is possibly TRBD2 (5 bases). Here the sequenced sample was peripheral blood, taken on day 0 of AZD1222 vaccination. The sequence was collected from an adult in good health. For the CDR3, the DNA is TGTGCCAGCAGCGTAGAACACCAACTTGCCGGGCTAGCCGTATACAATGAGCAGTTCTTC. Encoded protein: CASSVEHQLAGLAVYNEQFF.